This T cell receptor (beta chain) was obtained from a study of cytomegalovirus exposure and HLA in healthy donors. General observations from the study: Data from an earlier analysis indicated that most TCR beta V segments were productive either about 90% or about 30% of the time.

Concerning this clone: Its target is unknown.

Researchers ran the PCR with 60 Vbeta and 13 Jbeta primers. TCRdb's table, derived via immunoSEQ multiplex PCR, lists solely in-frame clones and lacks some. The profile covers around 200,000 clones, with around 62% appearing a single time and less than 3% taken by the ten largest. The origin of this receptor is a man between 35 and 55 years old in good health and CMV-seronegative. Source material: PBMCs.

DNA for the CDR3: TGCGCCAGCAGCTCGGGGACAGGGGCCCCACGGACCTACGAGCAGTACTTC. It translates to CASSSGTGAPRTYEQYF. The chain carries TRBV5-1 and TRBJ2-7; 10 positions agree with TRBD1. The CDR3 extends over 17 amino acids. V lost 3 bases and J lost 2; bases outside the gene matches: 11. Per germline, CDR1 SGHRS and CDR2 YFSETQ.